This is a list of T cell receptor beta chains from one sample in a study of T cell clones after liver transplantation. Measured with immunoSEQ multiplex PCR; TCRdb has only the in-frame clones, and not every one. The data hold 51,000 or so clones, with 80% to 90% observed a single time. The specimen comprised CD8+ T cells from blood, sampled 12 months after liver transplant. Receptors were obtained from a human patient who received a liver transplant. Some T cells may trace back to the graft donor. Each CDR3 is given with its conserved first and last residue.

J gene,V gene,CDR3 protein
TRBJ2-3,TRBV4-1,CASSQVELAPDTQYF
TRBJ2-3,TRBV4-2,CASSHGTSGGNTDTQYF
TRBJ2-7,TRBV4-1,CASSHGQGASYEQYF
TRBJ2-3,TRBV7-8,CASSLGAGGGTDTQYF
TRBJ2-5,TRBV5-6,CASSFAVQETQYF
TRBJ2-1,TRBV19,CASRQNNEQFF
TRBJ2-1,TRBV13,CASSSLLLRELTYNEQFF
TRBJ1-1,TRBV27,CASSLPGLAEAFF
TRBJ2-7,TRBV10-2,CASSESPTEVSYEQYF
TRBJ1-1,TRBV27,CASSLSVGNTEAFF
TRBJ1-2,TRBV6-1,CASSEARRARRSYGYTF
TRBJ2-1,TRBV19,CASSIVDYSSYNEQFF
TRBJ2-5,TRBV6-1,CASSEETGTSSIPPTETQYF
TRBJ1-3,TRBV6-6,CATTGLENTIYF
TRBJ2-7,TRBV2,CASSDIYEQYF
TRBJ2-7,TRBV29-1,CSVGLAEGSEQYF
TRBJ2-1,TRBV9,CASSVDASGSYNEQFF
TRBJ1-2,TRBV9,CASSVGDGGNYGYTF
TRBJ2-1,TRBV19,CASSNRDSYNEQFF
TRBJ2-7,TRBV4-2,CASSHGLAGANEQYF
TRBJ2-7,TRBV6-1,CASSDTSGSSYEQYF
TRBJ2-3,TRBV6-1,CASSPGQRADTQYF
TRBJ1-4,TRBV13,CASSTRTGEGKLFF
TRBJ1-1,TRBV6-5,CASSYMNTEAFF
TRBJ2-1,TRBV7-9,CASKGRSDEQFF
TRBJ2-7,TRBV27,CASSPYTGGDEQYF
TRBJ2-5,TRBV27,CASSLGPLKTQYF